Listed below are T cell receptor beta chains from one sample, sequenced in a study of blood T cell repertoires in COVID-19. The table came from immunoSEQ multiplex PCR; TCRdb's copy has only in-frame clones and leaves some out. The sample lists 200,000 to 300,000 clones; approximately 89% were seen once. Sequenced input: peripheral blood. These receptors all come from a woman aged 60-75 years who had recovered from COVID-19. Each CDR3 is given with its conserved first and last residue. A D gene is named only where the DNA matches it firmly. Expanded clones are given a class, and other clones once, few, many or no size at all.

CDR3aa	CDR3nt	j_gene	abundance	d_gene	v_gene
CASSPGRTDTQYF	TGTGCCAGCAGCCCTGGCCGAACAGATACGCAGTATTTT	TRBJ2-3	NA	NA	TRBV13
CASSPTGTGRNEQYF	TGTGCCAGCAGCCCGACCGGGACAGGGCGCAACGAGCAGTACTTC	TRBJ2-7	NA	TRBD1	TRBV9
CASSLDSGGEREQYF	TGTGCCAGCAGCCTAGATAGCGGGGGGGAAAGGGAGCAGTACTTC	TRBJ2-7	NA	TRBD2	TRBV7-2
CASSALGQGSGTEAFF	TGTGCCAGCAGCGCACTGGGACAGGGTTCTGGCACTGAAGCTTTCTTT	TRBJ1-1	NA	TRBD1	TRBV9
CASSLFLRTPGTGELFF	TGCGCCAGCAGCTTGTTTTTAAGGACTCCTGGGACCGGGGAGCTGTTTTTT	TRBJ2-2	NA	NA	TRBV5-1
CASSLDTAFGETQYF	TGTGCCAGCAGCTTAGACACGGCATTTGGAGAGACCCAGTACTTC	TRBJ2-5	NA	NA	TRBV7-3
CATGQEPPPGNQPQHF	TGTGCCACCGGACAGGAACCCCCTCCGGGAAATCAGCCCCAGCATTTT	TRBJ1-5	NA	TRBD1	TRBV10-3
CASRTSGGPYNEQFF	TGTGCCAGCAGGACTAGCGGGGGCCCCTACAATGAGCAGTTCTTC	TRBJ2-1	once	TRBD2	TRBV27
CASSPVGGPGNEQFF	TGTGCCAGCAGCCCGGTGGGGGGGCCTGGAAATGAGCAGTTCTTC	TRBJ2-1	NA	NA	TRBV3-1/TRBV3-2
CASSEYGGDSQPQHF	TGTGCCAGCAGTGAATACGGGGGGGATAGTCAGCCCCAGCATTTT	TRBJ1-5	few	NA	TRBV2
CASSNRGALSYEQYF	TGTGCCAGCAGTAACAGGGGCGCCCTCTCCTACGAGCAGTACTTC	TRBJ2-7	NA	TRBD1	TRBV6-5
CASSLGPEGDGYTF	TGCGCCAGCAGCTTGGGGCCGGAGGGCGATGGCTACACCTTC	TRBJ1-2	few	NA	TRBV5-1
CASSPVTGYTEAFF	TGTGCCAGCAGCCCCGTGACAGGGTACACTGAAGCTTTCTTT	TRBJ1-1	NA	TRBD1	TRBV9
CASSPPLAGGLYYGYTF	TGTGCCAGCAGCCCTCCCCTGGCCGGGGGGCTGTACTATGGCTACACCTTC	TRBJ1-2	NA	NA	TRBV3-1/TRBV3-2
CASSLQAGENEKLFF	TGTGCCAGCAGCTTGCAGGCAGGGGAGAATGAAAAACTGTTTTTT	TRBJ1-4	NA	NA	TRBV5-5
CATSNEFQGQPQHF	TGTGCCACCAGCAATGAATTCCAGGGTCAGCCCCAGCATTTT	TRBJ1-5	NA	NA	TRBV15
CASSQDMQGWDGYTF	TGCGCCAGCAGCCAAGATATGCAGGGTTGGGATGGCTACACCTTC	TRBJ1-2	NA	NA	TRBV4-1
CATGAANGPQHF	TGTGCCACCGGTGCCGCCAACGGGCCCCAGCATTTT	TRBJ1-5	once	NA	TRBV24-1
CASSFSGLGYTF	TGTGCCAGCAGTTTTTCAGGGTTAGGCTACACCTTC	TRBJ1-2	NA	NA	TRBV12-3/TRBV12-4
CASSPGPMRAYNEQFF	TGTGCCAGCAGCCCAGGACCCATGAGGGCCTACAATGAGCAGTTCTTC	TRBJ2-1	few	NA	TRBV7-8
CASSYSQPGIPETQYF	TGTGCCAGCAGTTATTCCCAACCAGGGATCCCAGAGACCCAGTACTTC	TRBJ2-5	NA	NA	TRBV6-5
CASSRSQGVNTEAFF	TGTGCCAGCAGTAGATCACAGGGGGTTAACACTGAAGCTTTCTTT	TRBJ1-1	once	TRBD1	TRBV28
CASSWGAGETQYF	TGTGCCAGCAGCTGGGGCGCCGGGGAGACCCAGTACTTC	TRBJ2-5	once	NA	TRBV7-3
CASSEAGGQVEVYGYTF	TGTGCCAGCAGTGAAGCGGGAGGACAGGTTGAAGTCTATGGCTACACCTTC	TRBJ1-2	NA	TRBD1	TRBV6-1
CASMSTGANTEAFF	TGTGCCAGCATGAGTACAGGGGCGAACACTGAAGCTTTCTTT	TRBJ1-1	once	NA	TRBV21-1
CASSVNTGGGNQPQHF	TGTGCCAGTAGTGTAAATACAGGGGGGGGCAATCAGCCCCAGCATTTT	TRBJ1-5	NA	TRBD1	TRBV19
CASSLWHPPYEQYF	TGTGCCAGCAGCTTGTGGCATCCCCCCTACGAGCAGTACTTC	TRBJ2-7	NA	NA	TRBV5-5
CASSLVPWGEQRVETQYF	TGTGCCAGCAGCTTAGTCCCCTGGGGCGAACAGCGAGTGGAGACCCAGTACTTC	TRBJ2-5	NA	NA	TRBV11-2
CASSPTMRLVYNEQFF	TGTGCCAGCAGCCCCACTATGAGACTGGTCTACAATGAGCAGTTCTTC	TRBJ2-1	NA	NA	TRBV7-6
CASSPRAGGSYEQYF	TGTGCCAGCTCGCCCAGGGCGGGGGGGTCCTACGAGCAGTACTTC	TRBJ2-7	NA	TRBD2	TRBV18
CASSPRLGSTYEQYF	TGTGCCAGCAGCCCTAGACTTGGCAGTACCTACGAGCAGTACTTC	TRBJ2-7	NA	NA	TRBV9
CASSPPQGAGNTEAFF	TGTGCCAGCAGTCCCCCCCAGGGGGCGGGTAACACTGAAGCTTTCTTT	TRBJ1-1	NA	TRBD1	TRBV28
CASSQQANYGYTF	TGTGCCAGCAGCCAGCAGGCCAACTATGGCTACACCTTC	TRBJ1-2	NA	NA	TRBV7-3
CASSRTGGSETQYF	TGTGCCAGCAGCCGGACAGGGGGCAGTGAGACCCAGTACTTC	TRBJ2-5	NA	TRBD1	TRBV7-3
CASSYGLGDSYEQYF	TGTGCCAGCAGTTACGGACTAGGCGATTCCTACGAGCAGTACTTC	TRBJ2-7	NA	TRBD2	TRBV6-5
CSASRGGTDTQYF	TGCAGCGCCTCCCGGGGGGGCACAGATACGCAGTATTTT	TRBJ2-3	NA	TRBD2	TRBV29-1
CASSFLGGSYNEQFF	TGTGCCAGCAGCTTTCTAGGGGGTTCCTACAATGAGCAGTTCTTC	TRBJ2-1	NA	NA	TRBV7-3
CASSYSRGDNQPQHF	TGTGCCAGCAGTTACTCCCGCGGGGACAATCAGCCCCAGCATTTT	TRBJ1-5	NA	NA	TRBV6-5
CASSLAGTGKEKLFF	TGCGCCAGCAGCTTGGCAGGGACAGGGAAGGAAAAACTGTTTTTT	TRBJ1-4	NA	TRBD1	TRBV5-1
CASSKASGAYEQYF	TGTGCCAGCAGCAAAGCTAGCGGGGCCTACGAGCAGTACTTC	TRBJ2-7	NA	NA	TRBV21-1
CASSFVGGRTQYF	TGTGCCAGCAGCTTCGTAGGGGGCAGGACCCAGTACTTC	TRBJ2-5	NA	TRBD1	TRBV7-9
CASSRQSSPLHF	TGTGCCAGCAGCCGACAATCTTCACCCCTCCACTTT	TRBJ1-6	NA	NA	TRBV3-1/TRBV3-2
CASSEGQGAGGVKNIQYF	TGTGCCAGTAGCGAGGGACAGGGGGCTGGGGGGGTCAAAAACATTCAGTACTTC	TRBJ2-4	NA	TRBD1	TRBV19
CASSVQQGAPGANVLTF	TGTGCCAGTAGTGTTCAACAGGGGGCGCCTGGGGCCAACGTCCTGACTTTC	TRBJ2-6	NA	TRBD1	TRBV19
CASSPSRGSPLHF	TGTGCCAGCAGTCCATCCAGGGGATCACCCCTCCACTTT	TRBJ1-6	few	NA	TRBV7-2
CASSYGRQPTTGELFF	TGTGCCAGCAGTTACGGTAGACAGCCGACCACCGGGGAGCTGTTTTTT	TRBJ2-2	NA	NA	TRBV6-5
CSASGRGGGNEQFF	TGCAGTGCTAGTGGGCGGGGGGGCGGCAATGAGCAGTTCTTC	TRBJ2-1	once	TRBD2	TRBV20-1
CASSPPATGVYNSPLHF	TGTGCCAGCAGCCCTCCAGCGACAGGGGTCTATAATTCACCCCTCCACTTT	TRBJ1-6	NA	TRBD1	TRBV7-2
CAISEHRGDGYTF	TGTGCCATCAGTGAACACAGGGGAGATGGCTACACCTTC	TRBJ1-2	NA	TRBD1	TRBV10-3
CASSQYLPLYF	TGTGCCAGCAGCCAATACCTACCGCTGTACTTC	TRBJ2-5	NA	NA	TRBV3-1/TRBV3-2
CASSLSTGSQAQYF	TGTGCCAGCAGCTTATCGACAGGGTCCCAGGCGCAGTATTTT	TRBJ2-3	NA	TRBD1	TRBV7-3
CASQGPRPEAFF	TGTGCCTCCCAGGGGCCCCGGCCTGAAGCTTTCTTT	TRBJ1-1	NA	NA	TRBV30